The sequence of this TCR beta chain was determined in a study of blood T cell repertoires in COVID-19. Study in general: Researchers got acute and convalescent COVID-19 samples from the United States, Italy and Spain. Sources were T cells, B-cell-depleted T cells, or PBMCs; the material itself was cDNA or gDNA.

Source study methods: Amplification of reference gene primers was used by the study to estimate nucleated cell counts. Data came from immunoSEQ multiplex PCR; TCRdb stores just in-frame clones and leaves some out. V and J calls and clone size are copied from that table; D and trimming were computed from the DNA. This table has roughly 230,000 clones, approximately 84% appearing once. This clonotype was obtained from a man in his fifties with acute or convalescent COVID-19. Material: peripheral blood.

The CDR3 region is CAISETGDGYTF. The CDR3 region has the DNA TGTGCCATCAGTGAGACAGGGGATGGCTACACCTTC. This chain joins TRBV10-3 and TRBJ1-2; 7 nucleotides match TRBD1. From germline, CDR1 is ENHRY and CDR2 SYGVKD. This CDR3 has 12 amino acids. Unmatched junction bases numbered 0, after V lost 2 bases and J lost 6 bases.